This T cell receptor beta chain was captured in a study of early T cells in non-severe SARS-CoV-2 infection. TCRdb re-derived calls from the 5' RACE reads in MiXCR, one entry per CDR3 protein. Of around 55,000 distinct CDR3 sequences listed, around 12% are singletons. This clonotype was recorded many times. Its antigen remains unidentified. Trimming removed 0 bases at V and 6 bases at J, with 14 bases between. Germline V gene lookup returns CDR1 DFQATT and CDR2 SNEGSKA (reference sequence). The CDR3 loop spans 14 amino acids. Study-wide results and limits: Lookups in VDJdb leaned toward anti-spike CD8 responses and missed private and CD4 specificities.

V is TRBV20-1 and J is TRBJ1-1; D is unclear. What was sequenced was whole blood. This sequence originates from an adult who was a healthcare worker with PCR-confirmed SARS-CoV-2 infection or an uninfected control (not recorded which). The CDR3 sequence: CSARDREFESEAFF. CDR3 coding DNA: TGCAGTGCTAGAGACCGGGAGTTTGAGTCTGAAGCTTTCTTT.